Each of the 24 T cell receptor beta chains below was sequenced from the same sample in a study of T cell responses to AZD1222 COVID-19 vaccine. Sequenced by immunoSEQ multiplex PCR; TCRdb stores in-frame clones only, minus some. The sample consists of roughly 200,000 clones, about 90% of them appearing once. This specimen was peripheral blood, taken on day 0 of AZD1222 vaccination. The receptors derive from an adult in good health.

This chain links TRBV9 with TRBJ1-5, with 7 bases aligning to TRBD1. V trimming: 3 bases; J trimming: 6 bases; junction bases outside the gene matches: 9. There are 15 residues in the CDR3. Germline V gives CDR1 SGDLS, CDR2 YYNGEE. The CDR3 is CASSGQGIISQPQHF. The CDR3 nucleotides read TGTGCCAGCAGCGGACAGGGAATAATCAGTCAGCCCCAGCATTTT.

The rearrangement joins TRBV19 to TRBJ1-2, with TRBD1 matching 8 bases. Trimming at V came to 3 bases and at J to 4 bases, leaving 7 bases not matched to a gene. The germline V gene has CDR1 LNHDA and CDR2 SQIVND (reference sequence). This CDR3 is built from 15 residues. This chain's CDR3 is CASSIFRTGSYGYTF. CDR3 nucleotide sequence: TGTGCCAGTAGTATTTTCCGGACAGGGTCCTATGGCTACACCTTC. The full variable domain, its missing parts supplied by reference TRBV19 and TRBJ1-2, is DGGITQSPKYLFRKEGQNVTLSCEQNLNHDAMYWYRQDPGQGLRLIYYSQIVNDFQKGDIAEGYSVSREKKESFPLTVTSAQKNPTAFYLCASSIFRTGSYGYTFGSGTRLTVV.

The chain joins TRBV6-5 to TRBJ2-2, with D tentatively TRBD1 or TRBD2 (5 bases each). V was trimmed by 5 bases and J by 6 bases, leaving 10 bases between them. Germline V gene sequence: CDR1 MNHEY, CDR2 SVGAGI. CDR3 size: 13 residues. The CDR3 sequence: CASSKRGPGELFF. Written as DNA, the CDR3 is TGTGCCAGCAGTAAACGGGGACCCGGGGAGCTGTTTTTT.

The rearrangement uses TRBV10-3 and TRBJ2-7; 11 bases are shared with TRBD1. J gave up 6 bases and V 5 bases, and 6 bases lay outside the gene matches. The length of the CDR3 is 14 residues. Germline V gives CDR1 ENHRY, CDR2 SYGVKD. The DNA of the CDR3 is TGTGCCATCAGTTCCGGGACAGGGGGGGGCGAGCAGTACTTC. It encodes CAISSGTGGGEQYF.

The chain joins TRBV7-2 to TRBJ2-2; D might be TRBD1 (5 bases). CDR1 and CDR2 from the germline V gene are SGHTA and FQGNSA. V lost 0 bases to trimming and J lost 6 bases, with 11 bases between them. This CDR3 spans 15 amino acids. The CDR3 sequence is CASSLARDGAGELFF. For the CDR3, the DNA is TGTGCCAGCAGCTTAGCCAGGGATGGGGCCGGGGAGCTGTTTTTT.

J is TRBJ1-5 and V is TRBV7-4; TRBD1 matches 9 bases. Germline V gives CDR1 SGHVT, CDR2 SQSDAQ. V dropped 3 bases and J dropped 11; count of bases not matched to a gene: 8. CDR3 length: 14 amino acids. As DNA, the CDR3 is TGTGCCAGCAGCTTGGGACAGGGCCAAAGGTCCCAGCATTTT. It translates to CASSLGQGQRSQHF. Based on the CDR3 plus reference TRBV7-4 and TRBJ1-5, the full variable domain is GAGVSQSPRYKVAKRGRDVALRCDSISGHVTLYWYRQTLGQGSEVLTYSQSDAQRDKSGRPSGRFSAERPERSVSTLKIQRTEQGDSAVYLCASSLGQGQRSQHFGDGTRLSIL.

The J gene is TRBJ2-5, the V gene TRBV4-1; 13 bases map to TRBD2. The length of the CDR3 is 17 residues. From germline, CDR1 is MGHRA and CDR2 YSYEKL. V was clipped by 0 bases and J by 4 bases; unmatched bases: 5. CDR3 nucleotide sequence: TGCGCCAGCAGCCAAGACACTAGCGGGGGGGCCGTAGAGACCCAGTACTTC. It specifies CASSQDTSGGAVETQYF.

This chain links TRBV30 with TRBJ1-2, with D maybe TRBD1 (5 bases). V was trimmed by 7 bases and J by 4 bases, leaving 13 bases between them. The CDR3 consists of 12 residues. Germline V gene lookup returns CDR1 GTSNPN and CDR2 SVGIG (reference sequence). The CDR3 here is CASGGALYGYTF. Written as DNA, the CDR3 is TGTGCCTCTGGAGGGGCCCTCTATGGCTACACCTTC.

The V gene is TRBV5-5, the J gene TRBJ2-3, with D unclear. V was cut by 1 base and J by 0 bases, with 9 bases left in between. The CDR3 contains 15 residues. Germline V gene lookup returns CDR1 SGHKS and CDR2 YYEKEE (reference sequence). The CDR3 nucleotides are TGTGCCAGCAGCTTGTTTACTTCTAGCACAGATACGCAGTATTTT. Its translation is CASSLFTSSTDTQYF.

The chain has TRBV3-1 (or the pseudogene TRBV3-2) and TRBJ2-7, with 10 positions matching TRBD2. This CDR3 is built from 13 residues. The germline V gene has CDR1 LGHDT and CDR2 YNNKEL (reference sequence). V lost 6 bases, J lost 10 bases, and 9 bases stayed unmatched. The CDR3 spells CASSRGGLASQYF. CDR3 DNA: TGTGCCAGCAGTCGTGGGGGACTAGCGTCCCAGTACTTC.

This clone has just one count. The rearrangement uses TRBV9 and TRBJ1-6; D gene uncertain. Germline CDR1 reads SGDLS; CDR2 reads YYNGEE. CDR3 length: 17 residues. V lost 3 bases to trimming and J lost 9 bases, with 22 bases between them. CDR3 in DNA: TGTGCCAGCAGCGCCGACCTAACAGACATGGGAGGTTCACCCCTCCACTTT. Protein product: CASSADLTDMGGSPLHF. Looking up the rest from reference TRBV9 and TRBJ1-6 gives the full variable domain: DSGVTQTPKHLITATGQRVTLRCSPRSGDLSVYWYQQSLDQGLQFLIQYYNGEERAKGNILERFSAQQFPDLHSELNLSSLELGDSALYFCASSADLTDMGGSPLHFGNGTRLTVT.

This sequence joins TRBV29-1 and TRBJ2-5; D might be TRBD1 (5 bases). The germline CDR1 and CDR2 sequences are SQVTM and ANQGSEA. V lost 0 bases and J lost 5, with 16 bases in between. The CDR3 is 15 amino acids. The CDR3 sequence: CSVEDKAGMGETQYF. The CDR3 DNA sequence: TGCAGCGTTGAAGATAAGGCAGGGATGGGGGAGACCCAGTACTTC.

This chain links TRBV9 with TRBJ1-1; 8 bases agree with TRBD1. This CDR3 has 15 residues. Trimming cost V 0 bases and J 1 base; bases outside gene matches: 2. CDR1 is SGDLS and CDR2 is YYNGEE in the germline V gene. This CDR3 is CASSVATGGNTEAFF. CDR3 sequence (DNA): TGTGCCAGCAGCGTAGCTACAGGGGGGAACACTGAAGCTTTCTTT.

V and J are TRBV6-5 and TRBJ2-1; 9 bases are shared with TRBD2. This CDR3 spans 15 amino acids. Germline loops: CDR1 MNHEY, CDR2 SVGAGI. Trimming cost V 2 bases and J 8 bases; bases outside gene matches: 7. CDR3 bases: TGTGCCAGCAGTTACCGGACTAGCGTATACGATGAGCAGTTCTTC. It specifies CASSYRTSVYDEQFF.

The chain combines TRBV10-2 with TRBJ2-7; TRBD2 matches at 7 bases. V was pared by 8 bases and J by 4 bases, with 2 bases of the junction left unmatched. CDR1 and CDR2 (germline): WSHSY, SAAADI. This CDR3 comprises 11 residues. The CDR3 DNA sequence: TGCGCCAGCCTGGGGGGGTACGAGCAGTACTTC. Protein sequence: CASLGGYEQYF.

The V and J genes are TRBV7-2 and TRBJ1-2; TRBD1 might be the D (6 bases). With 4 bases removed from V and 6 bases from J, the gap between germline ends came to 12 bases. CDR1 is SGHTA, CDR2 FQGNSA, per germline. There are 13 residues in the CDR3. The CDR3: CASSWQGRDGYTF. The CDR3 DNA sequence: TGTGCCAGCAGCTGGCAGGGGCGGGATGGCTACACCTTC.

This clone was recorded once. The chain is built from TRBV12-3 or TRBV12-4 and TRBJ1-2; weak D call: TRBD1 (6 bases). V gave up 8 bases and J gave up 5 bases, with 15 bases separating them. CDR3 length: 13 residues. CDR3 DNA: TGTGCCAGCCGCACAGGGTTGCTATATGGCTACACCTTC. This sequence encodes CASRTGLLYGYTF.

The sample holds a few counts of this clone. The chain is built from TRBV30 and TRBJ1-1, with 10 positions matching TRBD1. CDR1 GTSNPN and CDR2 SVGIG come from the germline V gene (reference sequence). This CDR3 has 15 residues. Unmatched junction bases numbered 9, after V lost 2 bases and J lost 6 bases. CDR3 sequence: CAWSFQDRGFAEAFF. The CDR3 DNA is TGTGCCTGGAGTTTCCAGGACAGGGGGTTTGCTGAAGCTTTCTTT. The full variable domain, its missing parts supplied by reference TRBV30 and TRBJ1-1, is SQTIHQWPATLVQPVGSPLSLECTVEGTSNPNLYWYRQAAGRGLQLLFYSVGIGQISSEVPQNLSASRPQDRQFILSSKKLLLSDSGFYLCAWSFQDRGFAEAFFGQGTRLTVV.

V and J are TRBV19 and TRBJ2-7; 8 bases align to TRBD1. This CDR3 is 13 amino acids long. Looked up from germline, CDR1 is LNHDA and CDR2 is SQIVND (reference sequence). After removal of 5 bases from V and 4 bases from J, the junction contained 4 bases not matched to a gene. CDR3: CASSRTGGYEQYF. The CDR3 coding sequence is TGTGCCAGTAGTCGTACAGGGGGGTACGAGCAGTACTTC. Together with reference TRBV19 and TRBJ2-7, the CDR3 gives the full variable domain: DGGITQSPKYLFRKEGQNVTLSCEQNLNHDAMYWYRQDPGQGLRLIYYSQIVNDFQKGDIAEGYSVSREKKESFPLTVTSAQKNPTAFYLCASSRTGGYEQYFGPGTRLTVT.

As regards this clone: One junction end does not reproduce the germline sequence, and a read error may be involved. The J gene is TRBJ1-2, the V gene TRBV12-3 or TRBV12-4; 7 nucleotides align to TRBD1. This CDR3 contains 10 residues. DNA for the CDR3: TGTGCCAGCAGCATCAGGGGACAGCTCTTC. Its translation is CASSIRGQLF.

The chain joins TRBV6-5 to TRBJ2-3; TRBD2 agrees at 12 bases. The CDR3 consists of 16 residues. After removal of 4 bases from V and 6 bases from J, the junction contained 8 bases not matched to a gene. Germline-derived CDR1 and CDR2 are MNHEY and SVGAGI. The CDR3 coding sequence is TGTGCCAGCAGTTTCGCGACTAGCGGGGGTACGGATACGCAGTATTTT. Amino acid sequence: CASSFATSGGTDTQYF.

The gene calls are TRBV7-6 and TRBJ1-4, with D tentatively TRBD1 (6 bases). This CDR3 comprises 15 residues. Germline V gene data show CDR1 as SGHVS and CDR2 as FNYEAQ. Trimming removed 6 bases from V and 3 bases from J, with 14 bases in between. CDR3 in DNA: TGTGCCAGCAGTCCATCGGGACAAGCTAATGAAAAACTGTTTTTT. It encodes CASSPSGQANEKLFF.

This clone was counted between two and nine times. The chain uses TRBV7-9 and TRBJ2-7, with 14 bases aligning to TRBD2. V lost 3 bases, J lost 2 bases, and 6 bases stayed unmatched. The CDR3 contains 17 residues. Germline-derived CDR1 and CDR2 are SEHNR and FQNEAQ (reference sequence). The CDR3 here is CASSFGTSGGRTYEQYF. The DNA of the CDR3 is TGTGCCAGCAGCTTCGGGACTAGCGGGGGTCGAACCTACGAGCAGTACTTC. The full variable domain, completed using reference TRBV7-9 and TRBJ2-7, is DTGVSQNPRHKITKRGQNVTFRCDPISEHNRLYWYRQTLGQGPEFLTYFQNEAQLEKSRLLSDRFSAERPKGSFSTLEIQRTEQGDSAMYLCASSFGTSGGRTYEQYFGPGTRLTVT.

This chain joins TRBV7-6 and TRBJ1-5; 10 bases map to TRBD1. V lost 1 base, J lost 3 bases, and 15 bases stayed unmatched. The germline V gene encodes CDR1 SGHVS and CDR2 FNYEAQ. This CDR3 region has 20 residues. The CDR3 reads CASSLGSSLDRGLPNQPQHF. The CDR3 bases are TGTGCCAGCAGCTTAGGGTCTTCACTTGACAGGGGGCTTCCCAATCAGCCCCAGCATTTT.